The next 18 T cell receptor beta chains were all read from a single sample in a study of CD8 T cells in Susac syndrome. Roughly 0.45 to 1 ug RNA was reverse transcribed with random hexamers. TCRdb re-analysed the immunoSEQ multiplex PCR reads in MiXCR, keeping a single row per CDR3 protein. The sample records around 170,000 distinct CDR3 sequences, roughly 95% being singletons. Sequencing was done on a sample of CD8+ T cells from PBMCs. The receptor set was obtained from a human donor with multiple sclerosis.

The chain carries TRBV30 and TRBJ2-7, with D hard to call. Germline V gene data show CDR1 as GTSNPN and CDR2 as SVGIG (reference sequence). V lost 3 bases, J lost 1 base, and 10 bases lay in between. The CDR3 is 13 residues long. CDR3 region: CAWSASISYEQYF. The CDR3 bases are TGTGCCTGGAGCGCCTCCATATCCTACGAGCAGTACTTC.

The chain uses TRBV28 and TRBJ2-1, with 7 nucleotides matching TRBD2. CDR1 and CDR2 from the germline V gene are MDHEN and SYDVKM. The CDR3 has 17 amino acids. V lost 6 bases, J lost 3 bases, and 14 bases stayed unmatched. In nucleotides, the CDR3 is TGTGCCAGCAGCCGCGGGCTAGCGGTTTTCGGCTACAATGAGCAGTTCTTC. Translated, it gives CASSRGLAVFGYNEQFF.

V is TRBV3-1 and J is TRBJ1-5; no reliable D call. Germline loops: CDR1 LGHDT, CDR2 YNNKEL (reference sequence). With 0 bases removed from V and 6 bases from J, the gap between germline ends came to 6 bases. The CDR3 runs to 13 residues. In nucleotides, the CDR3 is TGTGCCAGCAGCCAAGATGGGTCTCAGCCCCAGCATTTT. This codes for CASSQDGSQPQHF.

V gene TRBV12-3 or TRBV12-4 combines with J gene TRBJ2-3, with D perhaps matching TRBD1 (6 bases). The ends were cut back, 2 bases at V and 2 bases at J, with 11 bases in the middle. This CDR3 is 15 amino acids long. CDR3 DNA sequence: TGTGCCAGCAGTTTACGGGACAAGCTCACAGATACGCAGTATTTT. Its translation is CASSLRDKLTDTQYF.

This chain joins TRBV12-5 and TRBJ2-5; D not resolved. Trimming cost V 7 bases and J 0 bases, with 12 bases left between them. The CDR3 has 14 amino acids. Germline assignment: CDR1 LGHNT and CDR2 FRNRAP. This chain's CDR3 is CASALVTDQETQYF. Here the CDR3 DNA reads TGTGCTAGTGCCCTCGTTACGGACCAAGAGACCCAGTACTTC.

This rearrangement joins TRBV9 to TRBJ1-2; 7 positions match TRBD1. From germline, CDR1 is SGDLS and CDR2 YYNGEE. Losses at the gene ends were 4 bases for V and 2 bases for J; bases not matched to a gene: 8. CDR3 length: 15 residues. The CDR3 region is CASSPYEGQNYGYTF. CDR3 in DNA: TGTGCCAGCAGCCCCTACGAGGGACAGAACTATGGCTACACCTTC.

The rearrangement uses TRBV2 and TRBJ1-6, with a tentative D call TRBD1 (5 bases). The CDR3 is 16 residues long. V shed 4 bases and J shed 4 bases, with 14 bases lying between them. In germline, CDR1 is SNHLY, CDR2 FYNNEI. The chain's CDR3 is CASSGARDHYNSPLHF. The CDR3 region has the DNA TGTGCCAGCAGTGGCGCCCGGGACCATTATAATTCACCCCTCCACTTT.

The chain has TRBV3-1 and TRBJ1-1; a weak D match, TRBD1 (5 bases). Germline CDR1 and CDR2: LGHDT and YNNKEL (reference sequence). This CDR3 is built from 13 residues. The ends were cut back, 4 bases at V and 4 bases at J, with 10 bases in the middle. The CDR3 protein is CASSPGRLTEAFF. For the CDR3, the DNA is TGTGCCAGCAGCCCGGGACGGCTCACTGAAGCTTTCTTT.

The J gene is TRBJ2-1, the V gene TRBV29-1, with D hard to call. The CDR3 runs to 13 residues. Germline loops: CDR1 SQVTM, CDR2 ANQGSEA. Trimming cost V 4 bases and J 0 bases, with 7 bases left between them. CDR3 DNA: TGCAGCGTTGCAGCGATCTCCTACAATGAGCAGTTCTTC. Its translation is CSVAAISYNEQFF.

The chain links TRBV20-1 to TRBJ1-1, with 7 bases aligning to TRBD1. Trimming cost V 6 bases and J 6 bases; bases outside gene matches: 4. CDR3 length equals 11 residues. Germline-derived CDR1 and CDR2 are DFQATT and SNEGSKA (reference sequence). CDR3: CSARQGSEAFF. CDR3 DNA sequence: TGCAGTGCCCGACAGGGTTCTGAAGCTTTCTTT.

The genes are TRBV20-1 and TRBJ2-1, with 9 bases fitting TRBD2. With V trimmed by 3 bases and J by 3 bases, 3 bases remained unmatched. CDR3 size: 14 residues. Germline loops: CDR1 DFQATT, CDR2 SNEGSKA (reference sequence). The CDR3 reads CSASGLANYNEQFF. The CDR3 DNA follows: TGCAGTGCTAGTGGACTAGCGAACTACAATGAGCAGTTCTTC.

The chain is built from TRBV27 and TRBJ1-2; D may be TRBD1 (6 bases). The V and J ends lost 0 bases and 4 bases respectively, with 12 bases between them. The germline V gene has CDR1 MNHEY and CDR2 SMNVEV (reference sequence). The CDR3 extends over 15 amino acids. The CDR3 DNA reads TGTGCCAGCAGTTTATCGTGGGGGCGCGGCTATGGCTACACCTTC. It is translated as CASSLSWGRGYGYTF.

The CDR3 is CASSLPWTGAPYEQYF. CDR3 bases: TGTGCCAGCAGTTTACCCTGGACAGGAGCCCCCTACGAGCAGTACTTC. The chain recombines TRBV28 with TRBJ2-7; 7 bases fit TRBD1. After removal of 2 bases from V and 2 bases from J, the junction contained 9 bases not matched to a gene. CDR1 and CDR2 from the germline V gene are MDHEN and SYDVKM. The CDR3 has 16 residues.

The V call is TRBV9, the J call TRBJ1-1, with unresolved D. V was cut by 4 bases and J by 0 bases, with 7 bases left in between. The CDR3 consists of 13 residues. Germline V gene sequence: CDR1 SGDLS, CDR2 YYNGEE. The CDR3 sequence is CASSWEMNTEAFF. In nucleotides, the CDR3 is TGTGCCAGCAGCTGGGAAATGAACACTGAAGCTTTCTTT.

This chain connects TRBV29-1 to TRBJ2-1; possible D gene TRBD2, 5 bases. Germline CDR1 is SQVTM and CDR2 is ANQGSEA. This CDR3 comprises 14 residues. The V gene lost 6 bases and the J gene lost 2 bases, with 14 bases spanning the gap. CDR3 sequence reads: CSVAGGATYNEQFF. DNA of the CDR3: TGCAGCGTGGCGGGTGGTGCCACCTACAATGAGCAGTTCTTC.

Here the CDR3 reads CASSLEASDETQYF. The DNA of the CDR3 is TGTGCCAGCAGCTTAGAGGCTAGCGATGAGACCCAGTACTTC. The J gene is TRBJ2-5, the V gene TRBV13; D might be TRBD2 (6 bases). V lost 1 base and J 5 bases, leaving 11 bases between the germline ends. Germline V gene lookup returns CDR1 PRHDT and CDR2 FYEKMQ (reference sequence). The CDR3 totals 14 residues.

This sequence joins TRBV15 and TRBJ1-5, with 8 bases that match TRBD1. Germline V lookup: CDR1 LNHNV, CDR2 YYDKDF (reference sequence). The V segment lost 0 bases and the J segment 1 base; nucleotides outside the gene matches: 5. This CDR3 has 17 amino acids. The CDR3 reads CATSRDGGQASNQPQHF. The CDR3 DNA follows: TGTGCCACCAGCAGAGATGGGGGACAGGCGAGCAATCAGCCCCAGCATTTT.

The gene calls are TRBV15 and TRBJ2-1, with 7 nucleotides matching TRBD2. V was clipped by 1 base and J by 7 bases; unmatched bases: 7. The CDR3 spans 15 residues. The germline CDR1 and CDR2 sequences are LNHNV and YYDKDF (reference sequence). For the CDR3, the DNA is TGTGCCACCAGCAGAGGGACTAGGGGCTATAATGAGCAGTTCTTC. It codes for CATSRGTRGYNEQFF.